A selection of T cell receptor beta chains follows, all from one sample in a study of T cell changes during pregnancy in multiple sclerosis. TCRdb's table, derived via immunoSEQ multiplex PCR, lists solely in-frame clones and lacks some. The data show some 58,000 clones, around 97% seen once. The specimen was CD8+ T cells from peripheral blood mononuclear cells, collected after pregnancy. These receptors were obtained from a female donor with multiple sclerosis, enrolled in a pregnancy study. Each CDR3 is given without its conserved first and last residue. Expanded clones get a size class; other rows say once, few or many, or leave the size out.

>.|10|TRBV27|TRBJ2-7
ASSLPGNEQY
>.|11|TRBV6-5|TRBJ2-7
ASSLRESYEQY
>.|14|TRBV5-6|TRBJ2-5
ASSLELAGGGETQY
>.|12|TRBV4-3|TRBJ1-5
ASRAGTGSGPQH
>few|11|TRBV27|TRBJ1-1
ASSLGGNTEAF
>.|14|TRBV28|TRBJ1-3
ASSPTGPSSGNTIY
>.|13|TRBV6-5|TRBJ2-2
ASTRLAGRTGELF
>.|11|TRBV2|TRBJ2-2
ASLAGDDGELF
>.|14|TRBV13|TRBJ2-7
ASSLGGITSAYEQY
>.|12|TRBV5-5|TRBJ2-7
ASSTPMGAYEQY
>.|13|TRBV27|TRBJ2-2
ASTWQGFNTGELF
>.|12|TRBV27|TRBJ2-3
ASKGTRYTDTQY
>.|15|TRBV6-1|TRBJ2-3
ASSDNLGSLVSDTQY
>.|13|TRBV5-1|TRBJ2-1
ASSLAGGSHNEQF
>.|15|TRBV9|TRBJ2-1
ASSRGGDGRLGGEQF
>.|12|TRBV9|TRBJ2-1
ASSLGVAQIEQF
>.|13|TRBV28|TRBJ2-3
ASSLDQGLTDTQY
>once|12|TRBV19|TRBJ2-1
ASSIALGYNEQF
>.|13|TRBV13|TRBJ1-4
ASSLMDRVGEKLF
>once|14|TRBV15|TRBJ2-1
ATSRDQRLADNEQF
>.|12|TRBV7-9|TRBJ2-7
ASSPRTGTYEQY
>.|15|TRBV28|TRBJ2-5
ASSFGLAGGVEETQY
>once|11|TRBV7-9|TRBJ2-3
ASLLVSTDTQY
>.|11|TRBV2|TRBJ2-7
AIMTSVSYEQY
>.|13|TRBV7-9|TRBJ2-2
ASSFSEQSTGELF
>.|10|TRBV6-6|TRBJ2-7
ASSLGGGEQY
>.|12|TRBV7-6|TRBJ2-2
ASSAGLSGGELF
>once|16|TRBV5-6|TRBJ2-1
ASSLGSMSQGVNNEQF
>.|12|TRBV27|TRBJ2-7
ASGIQRGSYEQY
>.|14|TRBV19|TRBJ1-1
ASSTWTTGSNTEAF
>.|12|TRBV6-6|TRBJ2-7
ASSQGPSSYEQY
>.|13|TRBV28|TRBJ2-1
ASLRLGGPYNEQF
>once|11|TRBV9|TRBJ1-1
ASSGGGITEAF
>.|12|TRBV28|TRBJ2-1
ASLGTRKDNEQF
>few|13|TRBV7-9|TRBJ1-1
ASSRAQGSDTEAF
>.|10|TRBV27|TRBJ2-7
ASSDRNYEQY
>.|13|TRBV5-1|TRBJ2-3
ASSLEGGRGDTQY
>.|11|TRBV29-1|TRBJ2-7
SVLGGSSHEQY
>.|14|TRBV23-1|TRBJ2-1
ASSQSTGGPLHEQF
>.|14|TRBV7-2|TRBJ2-5
ASSLALGLAGETQY
>.|13|TRBV11-3|TRBJ1-4
ASSLLEGADEKLF
>.|13|TRBV5-4|TRBJ2-1
ASKVGTSGDTEQF
>.|12|TRBV28|TRBJ2-7
ASSFRRGPYEQY
>.|10|TRBV29-1|TRBJ1-2
SVVVRGYGYT
>.|13|TRBV19|TRBJ2-3
ASSALGTDTDTQY
>.|16|TRBV28|TRBJ1-2
ASSSSTYLTGEDYGYT
>.|17|TRBV6-4|TRBJ1-2
ASSPPTPGHTSLKYGYT
>.|14|TRBV15|TRBJ2-2
ATPKVQGSNTGELF
>.|10|TRBV7-2|TRBJ1-5
ASSLGGQPQH
>.|10|TRBV4-2|TRBJ2-4
ASPVAKNIQY
>.|14|TRBV5-8|TRBJ1-5
ASSLLQSLTGQPQH
>.|13|TRBV7-9|TRBJ1-2
ASIPDRGSLGGYT
>.|13|TRBV15|TRBJ2-7
ATSRDRTRSYEQY
>.|13|TRBV25-1|TRBJ1-1
ASSEVIGVNTEAF